One sample yielded the 20 T cell receptor beta chains listed below, sequenced in a study of human versus mouse CDR3 diversity and MHC coevolution. Produced via immunoSEQ multiplex PCR; TCRdb's table is partial and in-frame only. The sample holds about 73,000 clones; about nine tenths are singletons and the top ten take 0.15%. Sequenced: naive CD4+ T cells from blood. The subset is: CD45RO-negative CD62L-positive naive CD4 T cells. The receptor source for this set is a person aged 25 to 75 in good health.

This chain connects TRBV5-1 to TRBJ2-6; 8 nucleotides match TRBD2. CDR1 and CDR2 (germline): SGHRS, YFSETQ. CDR3 length: 18 residues. The V segment lost 7 bases and the J segment 1 base; nucleotides outside the gene matches: 13. For the CDR3, the DNA is TGCGCCAGCCGACTGGACGGGGGGGGTGTTTCTGGGGCCAACGTCCTGACTTTC. Its protein is CASRLDGGGVSGANVLTF.

V is TRBV5-1 and J is TRBJ2-3; D may be TRBD2 (6 bases). V was trimmed by 4 bases and J by 3 bases, leaving 9 bases between them. This CDR3 contains 13 residues. Per germline, CDR1 SGHRS and CDR2 YFSETQ. The DNA of the CDR3 is TGCGCCAGCAGCCCGGAGGGAACAGATACGCAGTATTTT. Protein: CASSPEGTDTQYF.

V usage is TRBV7-3 and J usage is TRBJ1-1; D possibly corresponds to TRBD1 (6 bases). The CDR3 spans 18 residues. Germline V gives CDR1 SGHTA, CDR2 FQGTGA. The V end was cut by 8 bases, the J end by 1 base, with 26 bases between. CDR3 sequence: CASPHGDVEGTPNTEAFF. DNA of the CDR3: TGTGCCAGCCCGCACGGAGATGTCGAGGGGACACCGAACACTGAAGCTTTCTTT.

The V call is TRBV6-1, the J call TRBJ1-2; D possibly corresponds to TRBD1 (5 bases). This CDR3 spans 13 amino acids. Germline assignment: CDR1 MNHNS and CDR2 SASEGT. Trimming stripped 8 bases from V and 7 bases from J, with 17 bases between. For the CDR3, the DNA is TGTGCCAGCTATTCCGGGGCGGGGGTTGGCTACACCTTC. It specifies CASYSGAGVGYTF.

J is TRBJ2-2 and V is TRBV6-1; the match to TRBD2 covers 7 bases. The length of the CDR3 is 13 residues. V was pared by 11 bases and J by 3 bases, with 6 bases of the junction left unmatched. Germline V lookup: CDR1 MNHNS, CDR2 SASEGT. The CDR3 protein is CAGGSPYTGELFF. In DNA, the CDR3 is TGTGCCGGCGGGAGTCCGTACACCGGGGAGCTGTTTTTT.

The rearrangement joins TRBV28 to TRBJ2-5, with D maybe TRBD2 (5 bases). The CDR3 is 13 amino acids. Germline assignment: CDR1 MDHEN and CDR2 SYDVKM. V lost 3 bases and J 7 bases, leaving 12 bases between the germline ends. The CDR3 DNA reads as TGTGCCAGCAGTTTGCCAACCCGGGGGACCCAGTACTTC. Translating gives CASSLPTRGTQYF.

This chain connects TRBV7-9 to TRBJ1-1; 7 bases are shared with TRBD1. V was clipped by 5 bases and J by 1 base; unmatched bases: 10. The CDR3 is 16 amino acids. Germline V lookup: CDR1 SEHNR, CDR2 FQNEAQ (reference sequence). The CDR3 DNA follows: TGTGCCAGCAGCGCACAAACAGGGGTGGCGAACACTGAAGCTTTCTTT. Protein: CASSAQTGVANTEAFF.

The rearrangement uses TRBV19 and TRBJ2-1; 14 nucleotides match TRBD2. The J segment lost 7 bases and the V segment lost 6 bases, leaving 8 bases of the junction unmatched. The CDR3 contains 16 residues. Germline V gene sequence: CDR1 LNHDA, CDR2 SQIVND (reference sequence). The CDR3 nucleotides read TGTGCCAGTAGGAGCCCCGGGACTAGCGGGAGAAATGAGCAGTTCTTC. Protein sequence: CASRSPGTSGRNEQFF.

The V and J genes are TRBV30 and TRBJ2-2; 8 bases are a match to TRBD2. The CDR3 runs 15 residues. V shed 6 bases, J shed 7 bases, and the junction held 13 bases outside the gene matches. The germline V gene has CDR1 GTSNPN and CDR2 SVGIG (reference sequence). The CDR3 DNA reads TGTGCCTGCCCCAACGGGGGGGGAAGGATCGGGGAGCTGTTTTTT. Translation gives CACPNGGGRIGELFF.

The chain carries TRBV18 and TRBJ2-5, with D perhaps matching TRBD2 (5 bases). The end of the DNA fits TRBJ2-7 better, so the J call may be wrong. The length of the CDR3 is 17 residues. Germline assignment: CDR1 KGHSH and CDR2 LQKENI. The CDR3 DNA is TGTGCCAGCTCACCACCGAACCGGGCGGGTGCCTCCTACGAGCAGTACTTC. This sequence encodes CASSPPNRAGASYEQYF.

J is TRBJ1-4 and V is TRBV11-2; unclear D gene. Trimming pared 5 bases from V and 3 bases from J, leaving 13 bases between. Germline assignment: CDR1 SGHAT and CDR2 FQNNGV. CDR3 length equals 15 residues. The CDR3 region is CASSPRVSANEKLFF. CDR3 in DNA: TGTGCCAGCAGCCCGAGGGTATCGGCTAATGAAAAACTGTTTTTT.

The J gene is TRBJ2-7, the V gene TRBV7-8; D remains ambiguous. V lost 5 bases and J 2 bases, leaving 4 bases between the germline ends. The CDR3 length is 11 residues. Germline-derived CDR1 and CDR2 are SGHVS and FQNEAQ. CDR3 nucleotide sequence: TGTGCCAGCAGCGTTACCTACGAGCAGTACTTC. Translated, it gives CASSVTYEQYF.

The chain links TRBV6-5 to TRBJ2-7, with 8 bases aligning to TRBD1. Germline trimming cut 2 bases from V and 6 bases from J; bases unmatched to any gene: 6. The germline V gene encodes CDR1 MNHEY and CDR2 SVGAGI. The CDR3 extends over 14 amino acids. CDR3 amino acids: CASSYRQGRTEQYF. The CDR3 DNA reads TGTGCCAGCAGTTACCGACAGGGGAGGACCGAGCAGTACTTC.

The J gene is TRBJ1-5, the V gene TRBV19; D might be TRBD1 (5 bases). Trimming took off 7 bases at V and 1 base at J, with 14 bases between the two ends. The CDR3 spans 15 residues. The germline gives CDR1 LNHDA, CDR2 SQIVND (reference sequence). For the CDR3, the DNA is TGTGCCAGTACCTCCCTGGGGGGGAGCAATCAGCCCCAGCATTTT. Translation: CASTSLGGSNQPQHF.

J is TRBJ1-1 and V is TRBV7-9, with 7 bases fitting TRBD1. Germline loops: CDR1 SEHNR, CDR2 FQNEAQ (reference sequence). This CDR3 is built from 15 residues. Trimming removed 5 bases from V and 0 bases from J; junction bases left unmatched: 6. CDR3: CASSPGGRMNTEAFF. DNA of the CDR3: TGTGCCAGCAGCCCAGGGGGACGGATGAACACTGAAGCTTTCTTT.

The V call is TRBV10-1, the J call TRBJ2-1; D gene uncertain. Trimming removed 4 bases from V and 9 bases from J, with 16 bases in between. In germline, CDR1 is WNHNN, CDR2 SYGVQD (reference sequence). This CDR3 is 14 amino acids long. Here the CDR3 DNA reads TGCGCCAGCAGTGTATTAGTAGCCACCGGTGAGCAGTTCTTC. It translates to CASSVLVATGEQFF.

In its sample, this clone was seen once. J is TRBJ2-6 and V is TRBV2; D remains unclear. V dropped 6 bases and J dropped 4 bases, with 10 bases sitting between them. The germline V gene has CDR1 SNHLY and CDR2 FYNNEI. This CDR3 region has 14 residues. The CDR3 DNA reads TGTGCCAGCAGCGAGGAGCCCGGGGCCAACGTCCTGACTTTC. Its protein product is CASSEEPGANVLTF.

This clone was counted a single time. This rearrangement joins TRBV6-4 to TRBJ1-5; 9 positions agree with TRBD1. Germline CDR1 and CDR2: MRHNA and SNTAGT. The ends lost 7 bases at V and 7 bases at J; junction bases unmatched: 14. The length of the CDR3 is 16 residues. CDR3 amino acids: CASIHPGTGYDQPQHF. The CDR3 DNA follows: TGTGCCAGCATCCACCCCGGGACAGGGTATGACCAGCCCCAGCATTTT.

The V and J genes are TRBV11-2 and TRBJ2-1, with 7 bases fitting TRBD1. The CDR3 totals 15 residues. Trimming cost V 1 base and J 5 bases; bases outside gene matches: 5. Germline values: CDR1 SGHAT, CDR2 FQNNGV. The CDR3 protein is CASSLVRDRDNEQFF. The CDR3 DNA is TGTGCCAGCAGCTTAGTACGGGACAGAGACAATGAGCAGTTCTTC. Using reference TRBV11-2 and TRBJ2-1 for the parts outside the CDR3, the full variable domain is EAGVAQSPRYKIIEKRQSVAFWCNPISGHATLYWYQQILGQGPKLLIQFQNNGVVDDSQLPKDRFSAERLKGVDSTLKIQPAKLEDSAVYLCASSLVRDRDNEQFFGPGTRLTVL.

This rearrangement joins TRBV19 to TRBJ1-2, with 7 bases matching TRBD1. After removal of 6 bases from V and 1 base from J, the junction contained 11 bases not matched to a gene. Per germline, CDR1 LNHDA and CDR2 SQIVND (reference sequence). This CDR3 comprises 16 residues. CDR3 amino acids: CASSITTGSFNYGYTF. Written as DNA, the CDR3 is TGTGCCAGTAGCATTACGACAGGGAGCTTTAACTATGGCTACACCTTC.